This T cell receptor (beta chain) is drawn from a study of TIL therapy for anti-PD-1-resistant metastatic lung cancer. Across the whole study: Tumors carried a median about 1.5 non-synonymous mutations per megabase.

Time point denoted: pre-treatment sample, taken before nivolumab and TIL therapy. Most excised metastases sampled were pleural nodules or supraclavicular lymph nodes. Tumors were harvested before any PD-1/PD-L1 blockade. This clone occurred once. This was the immunoSEQ v3 assay. Profiling relied on immunoSEQ multiplex PCR, and the TCRdb table lists in-frame clones only, not all of them. The sample comprises roughly 92,000 clones, just over 65% of which are singletons, and about 10% rests with the top ten. The CDR3 runs to 15 residues. Deletions cut 6 bases from V and 2 bases from J, with 16 bases between. Germline V gene data show CDR1 as MRHNA and CDR2 as SNTAGT.

The source of this sequence is a person aged 25-85 years with non-small cell lung cancer. This rearrangement joins TRBV6-4 to TRBJ1-2; D gene unclear. Here the sequenced sample was tumor tissue, taken at baseline. CDR3 protein: CASSYQDPPNYGYTF. CDR3 DNA: TGTGCCAGCAGCTATCAAGATCCTCCAAACTATGGCTACACCTTC.